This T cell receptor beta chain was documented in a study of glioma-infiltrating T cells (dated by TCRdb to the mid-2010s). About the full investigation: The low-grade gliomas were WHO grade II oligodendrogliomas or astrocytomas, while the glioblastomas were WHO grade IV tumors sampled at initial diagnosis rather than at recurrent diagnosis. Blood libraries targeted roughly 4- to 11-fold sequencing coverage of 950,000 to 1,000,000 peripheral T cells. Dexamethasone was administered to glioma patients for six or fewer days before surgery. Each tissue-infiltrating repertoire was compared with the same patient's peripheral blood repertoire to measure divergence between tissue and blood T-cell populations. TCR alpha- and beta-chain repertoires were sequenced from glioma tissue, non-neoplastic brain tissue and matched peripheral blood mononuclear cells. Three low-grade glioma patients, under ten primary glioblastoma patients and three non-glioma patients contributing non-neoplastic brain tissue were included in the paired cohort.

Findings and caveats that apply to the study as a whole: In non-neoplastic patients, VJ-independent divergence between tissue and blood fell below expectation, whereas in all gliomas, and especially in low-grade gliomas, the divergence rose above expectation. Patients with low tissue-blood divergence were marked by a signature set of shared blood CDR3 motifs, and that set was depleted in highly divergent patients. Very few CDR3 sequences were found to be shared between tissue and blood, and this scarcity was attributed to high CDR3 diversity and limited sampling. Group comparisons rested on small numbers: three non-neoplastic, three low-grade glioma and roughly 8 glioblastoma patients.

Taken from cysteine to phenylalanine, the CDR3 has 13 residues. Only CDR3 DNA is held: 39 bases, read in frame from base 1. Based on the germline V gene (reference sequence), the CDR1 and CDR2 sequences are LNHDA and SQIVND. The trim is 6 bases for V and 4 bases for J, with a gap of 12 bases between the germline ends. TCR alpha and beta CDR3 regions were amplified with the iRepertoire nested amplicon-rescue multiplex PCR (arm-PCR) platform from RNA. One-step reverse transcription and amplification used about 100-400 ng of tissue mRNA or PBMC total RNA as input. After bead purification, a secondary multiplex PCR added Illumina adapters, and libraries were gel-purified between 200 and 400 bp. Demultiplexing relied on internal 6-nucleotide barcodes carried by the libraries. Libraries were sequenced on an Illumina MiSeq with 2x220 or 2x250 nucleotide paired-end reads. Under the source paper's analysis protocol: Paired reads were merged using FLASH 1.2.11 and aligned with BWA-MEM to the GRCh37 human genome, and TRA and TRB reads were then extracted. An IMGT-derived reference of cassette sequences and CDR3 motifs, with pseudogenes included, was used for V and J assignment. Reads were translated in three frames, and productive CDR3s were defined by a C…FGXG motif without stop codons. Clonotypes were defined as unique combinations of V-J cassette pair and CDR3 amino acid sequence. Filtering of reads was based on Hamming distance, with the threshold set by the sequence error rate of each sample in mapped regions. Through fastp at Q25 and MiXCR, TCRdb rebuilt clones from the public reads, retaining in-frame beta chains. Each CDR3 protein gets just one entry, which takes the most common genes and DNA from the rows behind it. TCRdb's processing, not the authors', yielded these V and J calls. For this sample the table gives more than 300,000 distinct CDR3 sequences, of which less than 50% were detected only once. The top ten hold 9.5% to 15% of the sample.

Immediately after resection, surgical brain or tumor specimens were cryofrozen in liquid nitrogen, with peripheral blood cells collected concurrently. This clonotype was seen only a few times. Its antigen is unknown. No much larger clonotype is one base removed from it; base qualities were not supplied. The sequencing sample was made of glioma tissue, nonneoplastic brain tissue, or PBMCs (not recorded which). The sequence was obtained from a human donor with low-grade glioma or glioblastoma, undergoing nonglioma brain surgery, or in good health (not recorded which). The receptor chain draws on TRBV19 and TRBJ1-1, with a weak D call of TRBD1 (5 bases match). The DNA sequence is TGTGCCAGTAGCACCCAGGGTGGCACTGAAGCTTTCTTT. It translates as CASSTQGGTEAFF.